The clone carrying this T cell receptor (beta chain) was counted between two and nine times. What it binds is not known. J was trimmed by 8 bases and V by 3 bases; bases with no gene match: 6. Germline CDR1 is MNHEY and CDR2 is SMNVEV (reference sequence). CDR3 length: 13 residues. The authors reverse transcribed all of the isolated RNA, so sequencing captured expressed TCRB transcripts. Produced via immunoSEQ multiplex PCR; TCRdb's table is partial and in-frame only. The sample carries just under 150,000 clones, under 11% recorded once. This entry is derived from a study of beta chain features in type 1 diabetes. General study results and limits: Type 1 diabetes patients had fewer VDJ junction insertions and more deletions.

The TCR comes from a young man in good health. J is TRBJ1-1 and V is TRBV27, with 7 nucleotides matching TRBD1. Sequencing used naive CD4+ T cells from blood. For the CDR3, the DNA is TGTGCCAGCAGTTTCCGGACAGGCAAGGAAGCTTTCTTT. It encodes CASSFRTGKEAFF.